These 6 T cell receptor beta chains originate from one sample sequenced in a study of cytomegalovirus exposure and HLA in healthy donors. Vbeta (60) and Jbeta (13) primers were used in the PCR. TCRdb keeps only in-frame clones here, not all; method: immunoSEQ multiplex PCR. This table lists 110,000 to 150,000 clones. Specimen: PBMCs. These receptors all come from a male donor in good health and CMV-seronegative.

V and J are TRBV11-3 and TRBJ2-6, with TRBD1 matching over 11 bases. The germline CDR1 and CDR2 sequences are SGHNT and YENEEA. The CDR3 is 18 amino acids. V trimming: 6 bases; J trimming: 2 bases; junction bases outside the gene matches: 9. The CDR3 bases are TGTGCCAGCAGTAAAGGTGGGACAGGGGGTACTGGGGCCAACGTCCTGACTTTC. The encoded protein is CASSKGGTGGTGANVLTF.

As for this clone: The same CDR3 is also encoded by other DNA sequences in this sample. CDR3 DNA sequence: TGTGCCAGTAGTCCCGGGACAGGGTCATACGAGCAGTACTTC. It codes for CASSPGTGSYEQYF. The chain joins TRBV19 to TRBJ2-7, with 9 bases aligning to TRBD1. Germline CDR1 is LNHDA and CDR2 is SQIVND (reference sequence). CDR3 size: 14 residues. V gave up 5 bases and J gave up 4 bases; unmatched junction bases: 6.

The chain is built from TRBV4-2 and TRBJ1-6; 10 nucleotides line up with TRBD1. CDR1 is LGHNA, CDR2 YNFKEQ, per germline. V trimming: 3 bases; J trimming: 9 bases; junction bases outside the gene matches: 8. CDR3 length equals 16 residues. The CDR3: CASSHPGQGSSSPLHF. The DNA of the CDR3 is TGTGCCAGCAGCCACCCGGGACAGGGGAGTAGTTCACCCCTCCACTTT.

The gene calls are TRBV29-1 and TRBJ1-2; D is unclear. Per germline, CDR1 SQVTM and CDR2 ANQGSEA. This CDR3 is built from 13 residues. The chain's CDR3 is CITFEARYYGYTF. CDR3 DNA: TGCATAACCTTCGAGGCCAGATACTATGGCTACACCTTC.

The CDR3 sequence is CASSFGLRHGYTF. For the CDR3, the DNA is TGTGCCAGCAGCTTTGGGCTTAGGCATGGCTACACCTTC. The chain is built from TRBV11-2 and TRBJ1-2; no reliable D call. V lost 3 bases and J lost 6, with 11 bases in between. CDR1 and CDR2 (germline): SGHAT, FQNNGV. The CDR3 has 13 amino acids.

The chain carries TRBV5-1 and TRBJ1-5; a weak D match, TRBD1 (6 bases). This CDR3 region has 15 residues. Germline values: CDR1 SGHRS, CDR2 YFSETQ. Trimming pared 0 bases from V and 7 bases from J, leaving 14 bases between. Written as DNA, the CDR3 is TGCGCCAGCAGCTTGGACAGGGTAGAGGGGCAGCCCCAGCATTTT. It yields the protein CASSLDRVEGQPQHF. Based on the CDR3 plus reference TRBV5-1 and TRBJ1-5, the full variable domain is KAGVTQTPRYLIKTRGQQVTLSCSPISGHRSVSWYQQTPGQGLQFLFEYFSETQRNKGNFPGRFSGRQFSNSRSEMNVSTLELGDSALYLCASSLDRVEGQPQHFGDGTRLSIL.